This T cell receptor (beta chain) was identified in a study of OX40 agonist ivuxolimab in advanced cancers. V trimming: 4 bases; J trimming: 5 bases; junction bases outside the gene matches: 10. Per the germline V gene, CDR1 is MDHEN and CDR2 is SYDVKM. The CDR3 loop spans 16 amino acids. Some clones are missing from TCRdb's copy, which holds only in-frame ones; the method was immunoSEQ multiplex PCR. Of about 72,000 clones in the sample, approximately 92% were seen once. Here the sequenced sample was CD4+ or CD8+ T cells sorted from blood, taken in a trial of the OX40 agonist ivuxolimab. The chain links TRBV28 to TRBJ2-5; 10 bases agree with TRBD1. This TCR derives from an adult with an advanced solid tumor such as melanoma, head and neck, liver or kidney cancer. This chain's CDR3 is CASSSIPGQGSETQYF. CDR3 in DNA: TGTGCCAGCAGTTCCATCCCGGGACAGGGGTCGGAGACCCAGTACTTC.